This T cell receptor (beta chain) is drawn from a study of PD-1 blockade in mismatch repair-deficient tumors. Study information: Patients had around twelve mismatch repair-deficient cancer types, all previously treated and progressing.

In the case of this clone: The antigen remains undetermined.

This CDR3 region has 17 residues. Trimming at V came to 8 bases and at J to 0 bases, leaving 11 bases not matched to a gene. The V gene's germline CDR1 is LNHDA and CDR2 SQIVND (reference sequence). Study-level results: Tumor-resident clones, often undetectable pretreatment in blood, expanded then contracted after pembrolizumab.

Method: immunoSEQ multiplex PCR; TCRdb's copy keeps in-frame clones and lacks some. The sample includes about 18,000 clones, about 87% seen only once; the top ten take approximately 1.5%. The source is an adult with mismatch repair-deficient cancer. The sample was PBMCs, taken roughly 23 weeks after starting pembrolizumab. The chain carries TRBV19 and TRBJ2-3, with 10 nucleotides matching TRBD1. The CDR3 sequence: CASSRDRGLPSTDTQYF. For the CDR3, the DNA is TGTGCCAGTTCCAGGGACAGGGGACTACCTAGCACAGATACGCAGTATTTT.